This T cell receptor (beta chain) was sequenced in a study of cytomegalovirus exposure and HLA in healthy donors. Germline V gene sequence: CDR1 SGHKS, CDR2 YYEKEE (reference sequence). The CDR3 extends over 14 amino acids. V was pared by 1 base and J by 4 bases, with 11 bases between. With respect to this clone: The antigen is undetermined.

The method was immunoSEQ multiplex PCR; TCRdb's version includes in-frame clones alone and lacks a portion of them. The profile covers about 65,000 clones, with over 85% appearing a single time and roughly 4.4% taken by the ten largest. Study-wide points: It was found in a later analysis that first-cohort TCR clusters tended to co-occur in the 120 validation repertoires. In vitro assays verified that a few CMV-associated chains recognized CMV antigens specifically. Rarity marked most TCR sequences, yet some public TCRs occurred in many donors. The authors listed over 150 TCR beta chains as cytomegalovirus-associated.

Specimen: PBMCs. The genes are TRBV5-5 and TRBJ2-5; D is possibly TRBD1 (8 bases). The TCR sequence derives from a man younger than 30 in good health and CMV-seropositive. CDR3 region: CASSLYRGGETQYF. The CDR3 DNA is TGTGCCAGCAGCTTGTACAGGGGGGGAGAGACCCAGTACTTC.